This entry is about one TCR beta chain. Its antigen is still unknown. Per-base qualities were not stored, and no clone one base away is much larger. The method was the immunoSEQ multiplex PCR assay. TCRdb's version of the immuneACCESS table is confined to in-frame rearrangements and falls short of the full clone set. An unresolved V gene accounts for under half of the shortfall where checked; the remainder is of unknown origin. Here the sample has tens of thousands of clones; about 92% occur a single time. The top ten constitute roughly 0.8% of the sample. This record belongs to a study of control samples from healthy donors and cancer patients (dated by TCRdb to 2018 to 2021). CDR1 and CDR2, per the germline V gene (reference sequence), are MNHEY and SMNVEV. V sheds 3 bases and J sheds 3 bases, leaving 0 bases between their ends. From cysteine to phenylalanine, the CDR3 is 11 amino acids long. The DNA shown is the 33-base CDR3, in frame from base 1.

This receptor was obtained from a man aged 30-40 years with colorectal cancer. The chain is encoded by TRBV27 joined to TRBJ1-5, with the D gene not clear enough to name. Sequencing was done on a sample of PBMCs. The CDR3 protein sequence reads: CASSFNQPQHF. The nucleotide sequence is given as TGTGCCAGCAGTTTCAATCAGCCCCAGCATTTT.